The clone carrying this TCR beta chain was found many times. Its antigen is not identified. This specimen comes from a study of T cells in Graves' hyperthyroidism and ophthalmopathy. The study's findings and limits: The blood repertoire included most of the expanded thyroid clonotypes above 0.001.

Disease lasting under 3 months, a NOSPECS grade of at least 4, and a Clinical Activity Score of at least 3 were features of the ophthalmopathy patients. Amplified regions were TCR beta CDR3 sequences from RNA transcripts. A first-round RT-PCR of the TCR CDR3 used the HTBI primer set. TCRdb re-derived calls from the multiplex PCR reads in MiXCR, one entry per CDR3 protein. The sample holds 600,000 or so distinct CDR3 sequences, about 14% seen once. This CDR3 contains 15 residues. CDR1 is SGDLS, CDR2 YYNGEE, per germline. The ends were cut back, 4 bases at V and 5 bases at J, with 18 bases in the middle.

The V and J genes are TRBV9 and TRBJ2-5; tentatively, D is TRBD2 (6 bases). Sequencing was carried out using blood. The sequence was collected from a woman aged 50 to 60 with Graves' ophthalmopathy. CDR3 bases: TGTGCCAGCAGCTCAGGGACTCCACGTGGGGAGACCCAGTACTTC. This translates into CASSSGTPRGETQYF.